This T cell receptor (beta chain) was sequenced for a study of cytomegalovirus exposure and HLA in healthy donors. Background on the study: Of more than 350 genotyped donors, roughly 80% clustered with self-reported Caucasian donors.

With respect to this clone: Its antigen is undetermined.

Primers: 60 Vbeta forward and 13 Jbeta reverse. Repertoires were generated with immunoSEQ multiplex PCR, while TCRdb's copy carries only in-frame clones and drops some. The table has approximately 88,000 clones, approximately 77% seen once. General study points: Several top significant clusters appeared, in a later analysis, to be linked to common viral pathogens. A highly shared variant cluster was judged a likely technical artifact.

The CDR3 consists of 13 residues. V was shortened by 0 bases and J by 12 bases, with 11 bases between the two germline ends. CDR1 and CDR2 from the germline V gene are LGHNA and YNFKEQ. Sequenced material: PBMCs. V usage is TRBV4-2 and J usage is TRBJ1-4, with D tentatively TRBD1 (5 bases). The sequence was obtained from a man aged 30 to 45 in good health and CMV-seronegative. The CDR3 DNA follows: TGTGCCAGCAGCCAAGATGGTCAGACAGAACTGTTTTTT. Translating gives CASSQDGQTELFF.